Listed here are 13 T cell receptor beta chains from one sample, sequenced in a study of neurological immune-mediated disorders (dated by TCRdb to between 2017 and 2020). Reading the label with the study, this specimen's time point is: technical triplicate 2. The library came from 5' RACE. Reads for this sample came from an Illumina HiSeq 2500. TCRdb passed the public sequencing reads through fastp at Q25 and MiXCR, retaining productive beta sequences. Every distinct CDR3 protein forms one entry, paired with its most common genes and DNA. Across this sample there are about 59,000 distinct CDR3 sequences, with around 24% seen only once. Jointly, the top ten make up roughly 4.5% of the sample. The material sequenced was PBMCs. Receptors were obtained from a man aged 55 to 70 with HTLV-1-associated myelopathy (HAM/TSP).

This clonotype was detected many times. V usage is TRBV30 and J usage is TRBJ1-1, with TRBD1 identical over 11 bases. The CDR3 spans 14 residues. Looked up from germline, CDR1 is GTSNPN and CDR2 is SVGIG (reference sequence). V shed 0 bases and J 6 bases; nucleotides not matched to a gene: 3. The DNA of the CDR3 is TGTGCCTGGAGTGTAGGACAGGGGGCTTCTGAAGCTTTCTTT. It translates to CAWSVGQGASEAFF.

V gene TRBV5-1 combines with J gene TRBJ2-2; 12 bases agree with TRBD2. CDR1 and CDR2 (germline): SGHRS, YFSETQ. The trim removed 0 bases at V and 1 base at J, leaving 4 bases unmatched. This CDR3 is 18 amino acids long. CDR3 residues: CASSLVPSGRGNTGELFF. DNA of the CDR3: TGCGCCAGCAGCTTGGTTCCTAGCGGGAGGGGGAACACCGGGGAGCTGTTTTTT.

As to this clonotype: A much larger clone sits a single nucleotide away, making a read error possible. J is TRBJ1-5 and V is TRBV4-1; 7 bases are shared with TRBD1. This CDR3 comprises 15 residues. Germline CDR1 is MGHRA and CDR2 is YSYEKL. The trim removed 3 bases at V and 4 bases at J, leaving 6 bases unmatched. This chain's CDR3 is CASSHLDRRNQPQHF. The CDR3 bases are TGCGCCAGCAGCCACCTGGACAGGAGGAATCAGCCCCAGCATTTT.

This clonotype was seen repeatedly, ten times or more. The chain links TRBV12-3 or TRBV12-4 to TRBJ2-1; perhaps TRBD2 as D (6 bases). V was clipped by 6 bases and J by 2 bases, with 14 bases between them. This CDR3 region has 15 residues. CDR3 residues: CASRAGEGTYNEQFF. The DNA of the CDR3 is TGTGCCAGCAGAGCGGGTGAGGGTACCTACAATGAGCAGTTCTTC.

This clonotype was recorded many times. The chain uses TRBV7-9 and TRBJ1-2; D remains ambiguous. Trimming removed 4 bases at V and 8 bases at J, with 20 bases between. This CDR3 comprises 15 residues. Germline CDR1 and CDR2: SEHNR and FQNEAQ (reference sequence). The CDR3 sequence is CASSSPNIRTGGYTF. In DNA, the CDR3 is TGTGCCAGCAGCTCCCCGAACATCCGCACGGGGGGCTACACCTTC.

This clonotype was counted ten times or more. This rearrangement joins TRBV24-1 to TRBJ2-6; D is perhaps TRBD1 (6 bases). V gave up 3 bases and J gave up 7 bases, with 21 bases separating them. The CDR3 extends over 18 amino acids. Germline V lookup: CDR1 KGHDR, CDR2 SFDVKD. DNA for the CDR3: TGTGCCACCAGTGATGACCCGTGGGGGCAGGTCGTAGCCAACGTCCTGACTTTC. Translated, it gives CATSDDPWGQVVANVLTF.

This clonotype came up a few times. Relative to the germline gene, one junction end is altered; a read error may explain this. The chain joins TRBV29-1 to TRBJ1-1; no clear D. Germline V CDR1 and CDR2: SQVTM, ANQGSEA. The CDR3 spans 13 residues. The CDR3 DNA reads TGTAGCGGGTTCGAAGGAGCGAACACTGAAGCTTTCTTT. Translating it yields CSGFEGANTEAFF. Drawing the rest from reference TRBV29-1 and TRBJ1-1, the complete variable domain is SAVISQKPSRDICQRGTSLTIQCQVDSQVTMMFWYRQQPGQSLTLIATANQGSEATYESGFVIDKFPISRPNLTFSTLTVSNMSPEDSSIYLCSGFEGANTEAFFGQGTRLTVV.

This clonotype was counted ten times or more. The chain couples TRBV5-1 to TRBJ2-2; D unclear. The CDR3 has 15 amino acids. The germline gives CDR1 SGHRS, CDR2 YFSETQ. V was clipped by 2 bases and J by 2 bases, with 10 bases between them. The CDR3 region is CASSLHSSNTGELFF. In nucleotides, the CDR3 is TGCGCCAGCAGCTTACACAGTTCCAACACCGGGGAGCTGTTTTTT.

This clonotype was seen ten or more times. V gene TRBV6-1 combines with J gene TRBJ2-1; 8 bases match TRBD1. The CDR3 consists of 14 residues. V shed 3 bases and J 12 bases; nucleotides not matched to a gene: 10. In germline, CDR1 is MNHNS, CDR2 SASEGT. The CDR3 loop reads CASSEDRVSGRQFF. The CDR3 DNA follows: TGTGCCAGCAGTGAGGACAGGGTCTCGGGTCGGCAGTTCTTC.

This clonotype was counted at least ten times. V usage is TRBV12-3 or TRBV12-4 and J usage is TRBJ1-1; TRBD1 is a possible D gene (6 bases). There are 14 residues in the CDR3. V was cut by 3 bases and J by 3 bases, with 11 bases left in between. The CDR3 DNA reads TGTGCCAGCAGTTTCCGGGGGCGAGACACTGAAGCTTTCTTT. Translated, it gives CASSFRGRDTEAFF.

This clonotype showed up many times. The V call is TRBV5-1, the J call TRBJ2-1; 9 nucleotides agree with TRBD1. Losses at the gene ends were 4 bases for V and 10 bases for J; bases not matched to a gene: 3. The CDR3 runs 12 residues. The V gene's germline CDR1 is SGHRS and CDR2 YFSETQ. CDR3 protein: CASSEGQGEQFF. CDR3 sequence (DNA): TGCGCCAGCAGCGAGGGACAGGGAGAGCAGTTCTTC. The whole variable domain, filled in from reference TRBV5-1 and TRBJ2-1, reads KAGVTQTPRYLIKTRGQQVTLSCSPISGHRSVSWYQQTPGQGLQFLFEYFSETQRNKGNFPGRFSGRQFSNSRSEMNVSTLELGDSALYLCASSEGQGEQFFGPGTRLTVL.

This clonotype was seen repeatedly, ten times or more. The CDR3 DNA follows: TGCGCCAGCAGCCCGACAGGTCCCTCCTACGAGCAGTACTTC. Translation: CASSPTGPSYEQYF. The chain combines TRBV5-1 with TRBJ2-7, with D possibly TRBD1 on 6 matching bases. The CDR3 totals 14 residues. V was pared by 4 bases and J by 0 bases, with 11 bases between. Germline lookup yields CDR1 SGHRS and CDR2 YFSETQ.

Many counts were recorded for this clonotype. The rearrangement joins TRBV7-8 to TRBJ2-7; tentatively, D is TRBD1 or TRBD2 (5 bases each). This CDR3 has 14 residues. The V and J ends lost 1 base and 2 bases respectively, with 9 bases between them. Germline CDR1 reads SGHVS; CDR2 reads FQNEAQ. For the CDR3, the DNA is TGTGCCAGCAGCTTAGTCGGGGCCGCCTACGAGCAGTACTTC. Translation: CASSLVGAAYEQYF.